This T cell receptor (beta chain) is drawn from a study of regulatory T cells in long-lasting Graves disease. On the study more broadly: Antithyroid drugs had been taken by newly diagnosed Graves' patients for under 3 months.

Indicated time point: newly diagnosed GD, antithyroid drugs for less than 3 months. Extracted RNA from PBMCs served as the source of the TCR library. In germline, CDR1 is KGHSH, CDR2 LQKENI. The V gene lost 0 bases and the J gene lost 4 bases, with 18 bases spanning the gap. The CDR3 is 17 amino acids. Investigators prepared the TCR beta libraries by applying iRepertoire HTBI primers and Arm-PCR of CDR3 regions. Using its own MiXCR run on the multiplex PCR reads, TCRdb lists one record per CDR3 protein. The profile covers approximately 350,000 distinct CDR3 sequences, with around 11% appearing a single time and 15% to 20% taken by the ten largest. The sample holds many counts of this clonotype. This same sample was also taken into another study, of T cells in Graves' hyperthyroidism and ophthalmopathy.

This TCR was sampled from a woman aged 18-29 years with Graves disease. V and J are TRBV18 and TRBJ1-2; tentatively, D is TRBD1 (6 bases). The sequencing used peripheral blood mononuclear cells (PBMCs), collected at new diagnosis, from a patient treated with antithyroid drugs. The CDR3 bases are TGTGCCAGCTCACCACCGTGGGGGGCAGGGACTTCCTATGGCTACACCTTC. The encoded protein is CASSPPWGAGTSYGYTF.